This TCR beta chain was obtained from a study of regulatory T cells in long-lasting Graves disease. Study-wide background: The definition of persistent Graves' disease was over 5 years of antithyroid drugs with positive TSH receptor antibodies.

Study-wide results and caveats: The researchers studied only peripheral blood, not thyroid tissue.

Building the TCR beta libraries relied on iRepertoire HTBI primers, and CDR3 regions underwent Arm-PCR. In the authors' workflow: Samples jointly harbored 60 to 65 TRBV and approximately 15 TRBJ segments. TCRdb processed the multiplex PCR reads anew with MiXCR; each CDR3 protein has one entry. Clone size and V and J calls follow TCRdb, not the original study. Seen here are about 420,000 distinct CDR3 sequences, roughly a quarter observed once, and the top ten hold approximately 28%. Stated time point: persistent/refractory GD, antithyroid drugs over 5 years with positive TRAb. PBMC RNA was the source of the TCR library. This clonotype came up many times. Its target is unknown. The CDR3 extends over 15 amino acids. Trimming cost V 5 bases and J 2 bases; bases outside gene matches: 6. The germline V gene has CDR1 SGHTA and CDR2 FQGNSA.

The TCR comes from a female donor with Graves disease. The genes are TRBV7-2 and TRBJ2-5; TRBD2 agrees at 9 bases. Here the sequenced sample was peripheral blood mononuclear cells (PBMCs), taken when the disease was refractory, from a patient treated with antithyroid drugs. The CDR3 sequence: CASSPPAGGQETQYF. In nucleotides, the CDR3 is TGTGCCAGCAGCCCACCAGCGGGAGGACAAGAGACCCAGTACTTC.